This T cell receptor (beta chain) appears in the sequencing data of a study of control samples from healthy donors and cancer patients. Trimming pared 4 bases from V and 5 bases from J, leaving 17 bases between. CDR3 size: 15 residues. CDR1 and CDR2 from the germline V gene are SGHVS and FQNEAQ. Here immunoSEQ multiplex PCR was the method, and the copy in TCRdb shows in-frame clones only, minus some. The sample gives approximately 170,000 clones, 85% to 95% of which show up once; over 3.5% is in the top ten. The gene calls are TRBV7-8 and TRBJ1-1; D not resolved. The receptor comes from an older woman in good health. Sequences were obtained from blood. The DNA for the CDR3 is TGTGCCAGCAGCTACCAGGATCCCCGCGCTACTGAAGCTTTCTTT. Its translation: CASSYQDPRATEAFF.